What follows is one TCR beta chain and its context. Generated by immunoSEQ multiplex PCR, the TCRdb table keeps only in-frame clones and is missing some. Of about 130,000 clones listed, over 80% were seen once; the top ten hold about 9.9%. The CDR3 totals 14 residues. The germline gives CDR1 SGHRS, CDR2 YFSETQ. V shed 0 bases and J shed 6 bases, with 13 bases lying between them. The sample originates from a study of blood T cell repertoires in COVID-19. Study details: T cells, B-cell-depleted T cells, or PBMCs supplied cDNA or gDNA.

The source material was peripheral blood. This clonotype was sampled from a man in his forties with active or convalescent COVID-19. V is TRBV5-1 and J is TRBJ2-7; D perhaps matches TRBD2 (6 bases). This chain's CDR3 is CASSLEGGKGEQYF. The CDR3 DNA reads TGCGCCAGCAGCTTGGAAGGAGGGAAAGGCGAGCAGTACTTC.